This TCR beta chain was found in a study of technical replicates of blood from a handful of donors. Repertoires were generated with immunoSEQ multiplex PCR, while TCRdb's copy carries only in-frame clones and drops some. The data contain about 80,000 clones, roughly 85% of them seen just once; the ten biggest clones take up about 5.1%. The V and J ends lost 5 bases and 14 bases respectively, with 16 bases between them. The CDR3 runs to 13 residues. CDR1 is LGHNT and CDR2 is FRNRAP in the germline V gene. The sequence derives from a human donor in good health. Some clones in this sample may be carry-over from other donors' samples. V usage is TRBV12-5 and J usage is TRBJ1-6; D is possibly TRBD1 (6 bases). Sequenced sample: PBMCs. CDR3 nucleotides: TGTGCTAGTGGTGCCCAACAGGGTGCAGCCCTCCACTTT. Its protein product is CASGAQQGAALHF. Using reference TRBV12-5 and TRBJ1-6 for the parts outside the CDR3, the full variable domain is DARVTQTPRHKVTEMGQEVTMRCQPILGHNTVFWYRQTMMQGLELLAYFRNRAPLDDSGMPKDRFSAEMPDATLATLKIQPSEPRDSAVYFCASGAQQGAALHFGNGTRLTVT.